The sequence of this T cell receptor (beta chain) was determined in a study of cytomegalovirus exposure and HLA in healthy donors. This CDR3 is built from 12 residues. From germline, CDR1 is MDHEN and CDR2 SYDVKM. Both 60 Vbeta primers and 13 Jbeta primers went into the PCR. Some clones are missing from TCRdb's copy, which holds only in-frame ones; the method was immunoSEQ multiplex PCR. The sample records around 110,000 clones, 55% to 65% being singletons. Study outcomes and limitations: Many donors carried some public TCRs, although rarity characterized most TCR sequences. The authors listed 150 to 200 TCR beta chains as cytomegalovirus-associated.

About this clone: Its specificity is unknown.

The sequence came from a woman aged 40 to 50 in good health and CMV-seropositive. The chain recombines TRBV28 with TRBJ1-2, with D unclear. The sample was PBMCs. In DNA, the CDR3 is TGTGGGGCCCTAAGAACTAACTATGGCTACACCTTC. Its protein product is CGALRTNYGYTF.